Listed below are T cell receptor beta chains from one sample, sequenced in a study of T cell repertoires in MIS-A myocarditis. The protocol was immunoSEQ multiplex PCR, while the TCRdb copy is restricted to in-frame clones and leaves out a portion. This table holds some 6,100 clones, roughly 74% found once. The sequenced sample was interventricular septum heart tissue obtained at autopsy. The receptors originated from a man between 18 and 29 years old with fulminant myocarditis from multisystem inflammatory syndrome in adults (MIS-A) after COVID-19. Both conserved end residues are part of each CDR3. A D gene is named only where the DNA matches it firmly. Part of the rows lack a size; the others show once, few, many or a class for expanded clones.

TRBV4-2,-,TRBJ1-1,-,TGTGCCAGCAGCCTAGAGAAAGGGGCTGAAGCTTTCTTT,CASSLEKGAEAFF
TRBV7-2,-,TRBJ1-2,TRBD1,TGTGCCAGCAGCGGAGGGGACAGGGGCTATGGCTACACCTTC,CASSGGDRGYGYTF
TRBV9,-,TRBJ2-2,-,TGTGCCAGCAGCGTATTTATCGGCGGGGACGCGAACACCGGGGAGCTGTTTTTT,CASSVFIGGDANTGELFF
TRBV13,-,TRBJ2-7,TRBD2,TGTGCCAGCAGCTTCCTTTCAGCGGGAGTGAGGGAGCAGTACTTC,CASSFLSAGVREQYF
TRBV3-1/TRBV3-2,-,TRBJ1-2,-,TGTGCCAGCAGCCGGGGAACTGACAACTACACCTTC,CASSRGTDNYTF
TRBV3-1/TRBV3-2,-,TRBJ2-3,TRBD2,TGTGCCAGCAGCCAAGTGACTACTAGCGGGGGGGCAGATACGCAGTATTTT,CASSQVTTSGGADTQYF
TRBV28,-,TRBJ1-2,TRBD1,TGTGCCACTTCGGCCCGGGGCAGGGGGCTCTACTATGGCTACACCTTC,CATSARGRGLYYGYTF
TRBV11-2,-,TRBJ2-7,TRBD2,TGTGCCAGCAGCTTAGGGCCTAGCGGAGGGCGGGAGCAGTACTTC,CASSLGPSGGREQYF
TRBV12-3/TRBV12-4,-,TRBJ1-1,-,TGTGCCAGCACGTTCGGGACGGCCAATGAAGCTTTCTTT,CASTFGTANEAFF
TRBV28,-,TRBJ1-4,-,TGTGCCAGCAGTTTGATGGCAGGGAATGAAAAACTGTTTTTT,CASSLMAGNEKLFF
TRBV29-1,-,TRBJ1-1,-,TGCAGCGTTGAACCCCTCTCGGAGGGCATTGAAGCTTTCTTT,CSVEPLSEGIEAFF
TRBV24-1,once,TRBJ2-5,-,TGTGCCACCGGATCAGCCCAAGAGACCCAGTACTTC,CATGSAQETQYF
TRBV6-2/TRBV6-3,-,TRBJ2-6,-,TGTGCCAGCAGTATACGTATCTGCATCGACAAAGTCGGGCACGTCCTGACTTTC,CASSIRICIDKVGHVLTF
TRBV7-9,-,TRBJ1-1,-,TGTGCCAGCAGCTTCTCCACAAGGAACACTGAAGCTTTCTTT,CASSFSTRNTEAFF
TRBV2,-,TRBJ1-6,-,TGTGCCAGCAGTGAAGCAAGTGGGGGGAATTCACCCCTCCACTTT,CASSEASGGNSPLHF
TRBV7-9,few,TRBJ2-1,TRBD2,TGTGCCAGCAGCCGGAAGGCGGCGGGAGGGCCTGATGAGCAGTTCTTC,CASSRKAAGGPDEQFF
TRBV5-1,-,TRBJ2-1,-,TGCGCCAGCAGCTTTAACCCAGGTGGCGGGGCCAACAATGAGCAGTTCTTC,CASSFNPGGGANNEQFF
TRBV4-2,-,TRBJ1-2,TRBD1,TGTGCCAGCAGCCCCGGGACAGGGGGACCCTATGGCTACACCTTC,CASSPGTGGPYGYTF
TRBV7-9,-,TRBJ2-2,TRBD2,TGTGCCAGCAGCCGCGGGGGGGTCAACACCGGGGAGCTGTTTTTT,CASSRGGVNTGELFF
TRBV28,-,TRBJ1-5,TRBD1,TGTGCCAGCAGTTTACTGGGACAGGTGCAGCCCCAGCATTTT,CASSLLGQVQPQHF
TRBV30,few,TRBJ1-2,-,TGTGCCTGGATGGAGGCCGGAGCGGGCTACACCTTC,CAWMEAGAGYTF
TRBV24-1,large,TRBJ2-1,-,TGTGCCACCAGTGATTTGGTGGTAGGGAGCAATGAGCAGTTCTTC,CATSDLVVGSNEQFF
TRBV7-9,once,TRBJ1-2,-,TGTGCCAGCAGCTCCGACGGCTATGGCTACACCTTC,CASSSDGYGYTF
TRBV28,-,TRBJ2-7,-,TGTGCCAGCAGTACCGTGCGCGAGCAGTACTTC,CASSTVREQYF
TRBV28,-,TRBJ1-5,-,TGTGCCAGCAGTTTATCGGCAGGAAGAAATAGCAATCAGCCCCAGCATTTT,CASSLSAGRNSNQPQHF
TRBV9,-,TRBJ1-1,-,TGTGCCAGCAGCGTATTAGGAGAGAACACTGAAGCTTTCTTT,CASSVLGENTEAFF
TRBV5-1,-,TRBJ1-1,TRBD1,TGCGCCAGCAGCCTGGTAAGACAGGGTCCGATCATGAACACTGAAGCTTTCTTT,CASSLVRQGPIMNTEAFF
TRBV14,few,TRBJ2-3,TRBD2,TGTGCCAGCAGCCAAGGGACTAGCGGGGGCGCAGATACGCAGTATTTT,CASSQGTSGGADTQYF
TRBV5-6,-,TRBJ1-1,-,TGTGCCAGCAGCTTGTCGGGGACAAACACTGAAGCTTTCTTT,CASSLSGTNTEAFF
TRBV5-1,-,TRBJ1-1,-,TGCGCCAGCAGCCTAAACACAGGTATCGAAGCTTTCTTT,CASSLNTGIEAFF
TRBV7-9,-,TRBJ2-3,-,TGTGCCAGCAGCCTCCTAGGGGGGGAGACTACAGATACGCAGTATTTT,CASSLLGGETTDTQYF